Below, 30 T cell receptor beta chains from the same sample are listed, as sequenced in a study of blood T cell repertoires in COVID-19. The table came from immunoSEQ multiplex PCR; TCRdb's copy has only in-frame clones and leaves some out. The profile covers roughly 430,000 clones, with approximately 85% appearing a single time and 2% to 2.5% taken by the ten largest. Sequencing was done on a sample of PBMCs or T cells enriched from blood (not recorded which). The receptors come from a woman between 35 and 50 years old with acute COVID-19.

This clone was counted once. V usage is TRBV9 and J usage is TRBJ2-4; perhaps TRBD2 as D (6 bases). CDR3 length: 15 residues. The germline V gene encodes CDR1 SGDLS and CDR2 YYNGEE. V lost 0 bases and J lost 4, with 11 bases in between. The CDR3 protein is CASSVGSSEKNIQYF. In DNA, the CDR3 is TGTGCCAGCAGCGTAGGTTCTAGCGAGAAAAACATTCAGTACTTC.

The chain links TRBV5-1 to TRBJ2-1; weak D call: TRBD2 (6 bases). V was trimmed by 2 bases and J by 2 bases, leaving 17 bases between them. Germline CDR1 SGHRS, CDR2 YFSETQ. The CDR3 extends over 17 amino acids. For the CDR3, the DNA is TGCGCCAGCAGCTTATCTCGTGGGACTTCCGCCTACAATGAGCAGTTCTTC. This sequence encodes CASSLSRGTSAYNEQFF.

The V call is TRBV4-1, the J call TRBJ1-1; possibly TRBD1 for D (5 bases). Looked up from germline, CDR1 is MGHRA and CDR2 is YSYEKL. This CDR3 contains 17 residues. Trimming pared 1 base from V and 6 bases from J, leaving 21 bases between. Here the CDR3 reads CASSQGPAGLGVSEAFF. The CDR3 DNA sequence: TGCGCCAGCAGCCAAGGCCCCGCGGGGCTGGGAGTATCTGAAGCTTTCTTT.

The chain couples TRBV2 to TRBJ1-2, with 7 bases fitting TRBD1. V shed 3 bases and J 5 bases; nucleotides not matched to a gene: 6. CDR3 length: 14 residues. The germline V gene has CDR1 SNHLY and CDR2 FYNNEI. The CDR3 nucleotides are TGTGCCAGCAGTGACGACGTGACAGGGTATGGCTACACCTTC. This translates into CASSDDVTGYGYTF.

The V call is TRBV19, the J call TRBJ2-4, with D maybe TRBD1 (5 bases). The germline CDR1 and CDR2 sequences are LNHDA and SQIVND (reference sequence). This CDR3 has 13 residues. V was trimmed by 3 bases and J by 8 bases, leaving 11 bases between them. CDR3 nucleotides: TGTGCCAGTAGTATTGACAGATTGGACATTCAGTACTTC. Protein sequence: CASSIDRLDIQYF.

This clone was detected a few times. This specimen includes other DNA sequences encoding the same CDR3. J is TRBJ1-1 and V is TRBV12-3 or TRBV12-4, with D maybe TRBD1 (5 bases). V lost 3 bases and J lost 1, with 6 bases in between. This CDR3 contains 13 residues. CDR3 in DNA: TGTGCCAGCAGTTTCGGGGGGAACACTGAAGCTTTCTTT. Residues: CASSFGGNTEAFF.

The CDR3 DNA reads as TGTGCCAGCAGCTTAACCCCGACAGGCGCCTACGAGCAGTACTTC. It is translated as CASSLTPTGAYEQYF. This chain links TRBV7-6 with TRBJ2-7; possibly TRBD1 for D (6 bases). The CDR3 sequence is 15 residues long. Deletions cut 2 bases from V and 2 bases from J, with 13 bases between. The germline CDR1 and CDR2 sequences are SGHVS and FNYEAQ.

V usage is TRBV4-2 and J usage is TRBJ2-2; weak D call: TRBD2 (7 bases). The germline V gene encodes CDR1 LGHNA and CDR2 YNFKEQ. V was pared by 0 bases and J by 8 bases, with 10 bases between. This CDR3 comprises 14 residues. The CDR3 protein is CASSQDRGAGELFF. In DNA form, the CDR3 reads TGTGCCAGCAGCCAAGATCGGGGGGCAGGGGAGCTGTTTTTT.

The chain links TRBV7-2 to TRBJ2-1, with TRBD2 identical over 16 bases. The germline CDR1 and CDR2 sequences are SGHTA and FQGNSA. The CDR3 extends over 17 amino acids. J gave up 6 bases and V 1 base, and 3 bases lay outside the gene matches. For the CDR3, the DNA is TGTGCCAGCAGCTTAGTGGGACTAGCGGGGGGGCCCAATGAGCAGTTCTTC. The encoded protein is CASSLVGLAGGPNEQFF.

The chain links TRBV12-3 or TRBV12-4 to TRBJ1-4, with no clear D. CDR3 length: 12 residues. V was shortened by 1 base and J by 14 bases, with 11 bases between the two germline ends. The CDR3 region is CASSLGEFSLFF. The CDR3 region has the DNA TGTGCCAGCAGTTTAGGGGAGTTTAGTCTGTTTTTT.

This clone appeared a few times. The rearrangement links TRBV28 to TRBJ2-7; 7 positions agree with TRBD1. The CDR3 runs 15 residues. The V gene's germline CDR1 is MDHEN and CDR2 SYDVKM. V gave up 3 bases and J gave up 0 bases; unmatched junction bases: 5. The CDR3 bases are TGTGCCAGCAGTTTCGGACAGGACCCCTCCTACGAGCAGTACTTC. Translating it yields CASSFGQDPSYEQYF.

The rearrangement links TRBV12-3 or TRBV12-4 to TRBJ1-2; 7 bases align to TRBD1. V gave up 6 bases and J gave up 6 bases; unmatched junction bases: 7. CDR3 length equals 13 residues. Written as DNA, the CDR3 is TGTGCCAGCAGATCCACAGGGGAACATGGCTACACCTTC. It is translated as CASRSTGEHGYTF.

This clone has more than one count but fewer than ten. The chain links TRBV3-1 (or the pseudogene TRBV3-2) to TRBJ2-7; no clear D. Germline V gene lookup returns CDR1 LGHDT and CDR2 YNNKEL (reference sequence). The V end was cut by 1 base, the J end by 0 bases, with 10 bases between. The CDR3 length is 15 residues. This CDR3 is CASSQGVHSSYEQYF. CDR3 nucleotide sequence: TGTGCCAGCAGCCAAGGCGTCCACAGCTCCTACGAGCAGTACTTC.

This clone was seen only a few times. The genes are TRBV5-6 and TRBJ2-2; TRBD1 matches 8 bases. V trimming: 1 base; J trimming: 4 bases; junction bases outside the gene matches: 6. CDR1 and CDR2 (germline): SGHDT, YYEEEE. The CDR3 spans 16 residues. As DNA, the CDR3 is TGTGCCAGCAGCTTGTCCGGGACAGGCTTCACCGGGGAGCTGTTTTTT. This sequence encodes CASSLSGTGFTGELFF.

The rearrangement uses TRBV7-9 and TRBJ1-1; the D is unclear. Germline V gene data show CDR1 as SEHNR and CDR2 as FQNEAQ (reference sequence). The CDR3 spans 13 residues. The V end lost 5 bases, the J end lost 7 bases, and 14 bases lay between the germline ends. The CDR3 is CASSPAGSNEAFF. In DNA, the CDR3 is TGTGCCAGCAGCCCCGCGGGGTCCAATGAAGCTTTCTTT.

The CDR3 sequence is CASSGEGDEQYF. The CDR3 nucleotides are TGTGCCAGCAGCGGGGAGGGGGACGAGCAGTACTTC. This rearrangement joins TRBV7-9 to TRBJ2-7; D is possibly TRBD2 (7 bases). V lost 5 bases and J 5 bases, leaving 10 bases between the germline ends. CDR3 length: 12 amino acids. Germline values: CDR1 SEHNR, CDR2 FQNEAQ (reference sequence).

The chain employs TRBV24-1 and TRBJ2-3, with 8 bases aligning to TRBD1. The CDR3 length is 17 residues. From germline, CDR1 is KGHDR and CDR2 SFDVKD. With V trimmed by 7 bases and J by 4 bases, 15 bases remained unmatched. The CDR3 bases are TGTGCCACCAGCGGGCCAACAGGGGGTCGATCCCCAGATACGCAGTATTTT. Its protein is CATSGPTGGRSPDTQYF.

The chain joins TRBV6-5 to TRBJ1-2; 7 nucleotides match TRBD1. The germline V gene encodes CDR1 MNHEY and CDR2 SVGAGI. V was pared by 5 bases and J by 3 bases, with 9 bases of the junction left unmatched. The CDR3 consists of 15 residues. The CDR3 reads CASSRTLTGHYGYTF. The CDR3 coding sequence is TGTGCCAGCAGTCGTACCTTGACAGGGCACTATGGCTACACCTTC.

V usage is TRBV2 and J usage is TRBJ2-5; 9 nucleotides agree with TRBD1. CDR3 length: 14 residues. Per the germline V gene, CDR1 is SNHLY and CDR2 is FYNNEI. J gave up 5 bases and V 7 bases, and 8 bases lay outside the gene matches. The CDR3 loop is CASNIQGARETQYF. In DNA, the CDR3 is TGTGCCAGCAATATACAGGGGGCGAGGGAGACCCAGTACTTC.

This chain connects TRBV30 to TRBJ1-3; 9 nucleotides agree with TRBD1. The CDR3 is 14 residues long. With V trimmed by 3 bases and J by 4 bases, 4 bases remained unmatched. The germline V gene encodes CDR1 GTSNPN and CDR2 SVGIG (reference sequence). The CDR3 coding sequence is TGTGCCTGGAGACAGGGGGCGTCAGGAAACACCATATATTTT. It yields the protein CAWRQGASGNTIYF.

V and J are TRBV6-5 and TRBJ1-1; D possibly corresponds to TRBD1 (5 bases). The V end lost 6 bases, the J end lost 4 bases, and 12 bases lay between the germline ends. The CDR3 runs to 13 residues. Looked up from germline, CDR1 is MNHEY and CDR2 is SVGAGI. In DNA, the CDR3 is TGTGCCAGCAGGGTGGGGGGGGGCACTGAAGCTTTCTTT. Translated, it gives CASRVGGGTEAFF.

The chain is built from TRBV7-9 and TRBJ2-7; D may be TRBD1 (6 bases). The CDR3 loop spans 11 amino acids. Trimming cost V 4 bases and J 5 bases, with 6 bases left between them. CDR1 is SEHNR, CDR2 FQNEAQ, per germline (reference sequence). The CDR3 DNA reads TGTGCCAGCAGCTACAGGGACGAGCAGTACTTC. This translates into CASSYRDEQYF.

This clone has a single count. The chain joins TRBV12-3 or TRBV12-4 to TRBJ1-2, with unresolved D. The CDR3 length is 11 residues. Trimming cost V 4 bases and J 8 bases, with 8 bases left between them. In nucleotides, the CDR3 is TGTGCCAGCAGTTACCTGGAGGGCTACACCTTC. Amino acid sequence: CASSYLEGYTF.

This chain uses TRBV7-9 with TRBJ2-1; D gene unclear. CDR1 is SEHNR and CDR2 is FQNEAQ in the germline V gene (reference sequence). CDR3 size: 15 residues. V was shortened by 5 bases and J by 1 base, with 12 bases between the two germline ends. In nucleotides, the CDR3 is TGTGCCAGCAGCAAAGATGAGATATCCTACAATGAGCAGTTCTTC. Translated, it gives CASSKDEISYNEQFF.

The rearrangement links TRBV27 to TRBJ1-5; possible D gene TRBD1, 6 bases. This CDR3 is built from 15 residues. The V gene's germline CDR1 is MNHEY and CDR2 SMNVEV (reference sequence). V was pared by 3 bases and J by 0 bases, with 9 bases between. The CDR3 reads CASSFGQTSNQPQHF. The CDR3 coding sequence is TGTGCCAGCAGTTTTGGACAGACTAGCAATCAGCCCCAGCATTTT.

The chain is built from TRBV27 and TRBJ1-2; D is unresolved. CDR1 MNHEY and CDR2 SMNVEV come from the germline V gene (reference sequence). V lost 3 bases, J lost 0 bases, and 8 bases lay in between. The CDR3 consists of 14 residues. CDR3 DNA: TGTGCCAGCAGTTTTAGTCGCTCTAACTATGGCTACACCTTC. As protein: CASSFSRSNYGYTF.

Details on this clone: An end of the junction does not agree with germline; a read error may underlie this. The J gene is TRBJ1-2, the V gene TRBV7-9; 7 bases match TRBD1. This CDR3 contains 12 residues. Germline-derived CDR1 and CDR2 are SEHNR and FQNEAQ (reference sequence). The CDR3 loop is CASSLPDRPQAF. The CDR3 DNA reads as TGTGCCAGCAGCTTACCGGACAGGCCCCAGGCCTTC.

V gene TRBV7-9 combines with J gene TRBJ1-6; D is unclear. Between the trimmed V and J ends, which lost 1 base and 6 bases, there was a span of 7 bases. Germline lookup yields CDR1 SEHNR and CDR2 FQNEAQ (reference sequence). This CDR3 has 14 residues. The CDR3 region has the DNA TGTGCCAGCAGCTTAGTACAGACTAATTCACCCCTCCACTTT. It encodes CASSLVQTNSPLHF.

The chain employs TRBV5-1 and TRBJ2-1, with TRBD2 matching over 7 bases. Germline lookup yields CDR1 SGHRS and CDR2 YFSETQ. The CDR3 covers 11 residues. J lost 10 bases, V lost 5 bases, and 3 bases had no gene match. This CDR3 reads CASRSGEEQFF. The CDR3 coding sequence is TGCGCCAGCAGAAGCGGGGAGGAGCAGTTCTTC.

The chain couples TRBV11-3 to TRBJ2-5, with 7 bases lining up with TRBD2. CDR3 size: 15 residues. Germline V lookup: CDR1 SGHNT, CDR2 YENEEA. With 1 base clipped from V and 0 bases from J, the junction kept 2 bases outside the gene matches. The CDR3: CASSLASGHQETQYF. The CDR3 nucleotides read TGTGCCAGCAGCTTAGCTAGCGGCCACCAAGAGACCCAGTACTTC. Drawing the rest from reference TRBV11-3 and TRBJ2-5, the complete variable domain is EAGVVQSPRYKIIEKKQPVAFWCNPISGHNTLYWYLQNLGQGPELLIRYENEEAVDDSQLPKDRFSAERLKGVDSTLKIQPAELGDSAVYLCASSLASGHQETQYFGPGTRLLVL.